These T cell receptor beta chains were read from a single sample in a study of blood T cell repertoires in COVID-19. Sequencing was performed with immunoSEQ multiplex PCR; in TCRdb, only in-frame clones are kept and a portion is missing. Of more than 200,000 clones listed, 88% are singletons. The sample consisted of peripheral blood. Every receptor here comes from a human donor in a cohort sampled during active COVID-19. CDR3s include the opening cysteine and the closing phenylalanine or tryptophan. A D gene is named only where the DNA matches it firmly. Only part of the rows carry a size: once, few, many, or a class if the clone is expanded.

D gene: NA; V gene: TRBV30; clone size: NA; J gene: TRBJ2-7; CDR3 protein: CAWSVNSIYEQYF; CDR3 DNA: TGTGCCTGGAGTGTAAACAGCATCTACGAGCAGTACTTC
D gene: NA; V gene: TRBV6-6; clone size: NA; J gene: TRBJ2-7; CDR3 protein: CASTGPETSEQYF; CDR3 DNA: TGTGCCAGCACCGGACCCGAGACTAGCGAGCAGTACTTC
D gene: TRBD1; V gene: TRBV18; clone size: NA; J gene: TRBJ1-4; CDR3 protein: CASSPSGGYEKLFF; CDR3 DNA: TGTGCCAGCTCACCGTCAGGGGGCTATGAAAAACTGTTTTTT
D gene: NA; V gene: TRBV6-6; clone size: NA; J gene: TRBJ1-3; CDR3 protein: CASSYITGNTIYF; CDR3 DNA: TGTGCCAGCAGTTACATCACTGGAAACACCATATATTTT
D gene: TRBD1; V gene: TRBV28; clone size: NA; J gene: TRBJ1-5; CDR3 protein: CASSLGRDRDNQPQHF; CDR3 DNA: TGTGCCAGCAGTTTAGGCCGGGACAGGGACAACCAGCCCCAGCATTTT
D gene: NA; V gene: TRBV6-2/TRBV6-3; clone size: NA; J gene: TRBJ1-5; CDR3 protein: CASSYGVGQNQPQHF; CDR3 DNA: TGTGCCAGCAGTTACGGCGTGGGGCAAAATCAGCCCCAGCATTTT
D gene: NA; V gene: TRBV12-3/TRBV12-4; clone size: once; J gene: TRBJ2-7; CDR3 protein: CASSLWGRYEQYF; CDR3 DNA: TGTGCCAGCAGTTTATGGGGCCGCTACGAGCAGTACTTC
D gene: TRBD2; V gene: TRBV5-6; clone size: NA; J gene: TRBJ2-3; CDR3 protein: CASSPGLTGGTDTQYF; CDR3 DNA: TGTGCCAGCAGCCCGGGACTAACGGGGGGTACAGATACGCAGTATTTT
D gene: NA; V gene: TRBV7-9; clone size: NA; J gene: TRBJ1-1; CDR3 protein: CASSLALMEGENTEAFF; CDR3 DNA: TGTGCCAGCAGCTTAGCGCTGATGGAAGGGGAGAACACTGAAGCTTTCTTT
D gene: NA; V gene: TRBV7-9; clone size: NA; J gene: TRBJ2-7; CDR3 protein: CASSRREGQHLSYEQYF; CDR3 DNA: TGTGCCAGCAGCCGACGGGAAGGACAGCACCTTTCCTACGAGCAGTACTTC
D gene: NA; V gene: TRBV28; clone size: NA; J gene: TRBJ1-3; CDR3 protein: CASSLAGARRNTIYF; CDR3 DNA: TGTGCCAGCAGTTTGGCAGGGGCTAGACGAAACACCATATATTTT
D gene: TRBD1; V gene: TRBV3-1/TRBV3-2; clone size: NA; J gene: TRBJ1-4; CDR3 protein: CASSATGGRNEKLFF; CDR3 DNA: TGTGCCAGCAGCGCAACAGGGGGTAGGAATGAAAAACTGTTTTTT
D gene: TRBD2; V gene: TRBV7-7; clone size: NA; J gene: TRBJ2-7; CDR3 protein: CASSPIAGTYEQYF; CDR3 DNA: TGTGCTAGCAGCCCTATAGCGGGAACCTACGAGCAGTACTTC